This is a list of T cell receptor beta chains from one sample in a study of shared clonotypes between healthy human individuals. Assay: immunoSEQ multiplex PCR; the TCRdb copy retains only in-frame clones and omits some. The table lists about 2.5 million clones, 85% to 95% of them singletons. The sample comprised naive CD4+ T cells from PBMCs. All receptors derive from a man younger than 35 in good health. Some clones in this sample may be carry-over from other donors' samples. Each CDR3 is given with its conserved first and last residue. Fields, in order: V gene, D gene, J gene, clone size, CDR3 DNA, CDR3 protein. The D gene is left open where the match is weak. Clone size, where shown, is once, few, many, or a class for clones that have expanded.

>TRBV7-3|.|TRBJ2-7|.
TGTGCCAGCAGCTTACAATTCGGTCAGTCCTACGAGCAGTACTTC
CASSLQFGQSYEQYF
>TRBV7-9|TRBD1|TRBJ2-3|.
TGTGCCAGCGTACAGGGGAGCCCAGATACGCAGTATTTT
CASVQGSPDTQYF
>TRBV4-2|TRBD1|TRBJ2-7|.
TGTGCCAGCAGCCAAGAGGCGCTAGGGGGCGGCGAGCAGTACTTC
CASSQEALGGGEQYF
>TRBV29-1|TRBD2|TRBJ2-1|.
TGCAGCGTCTCCAGGGGGACTAGCGTTTACAATGAGCAGTTCTTC
CSVSRGTSVYNEQFF
>TRBV5-1|TRBD1|TRBJ1-4|.
TGCGCCAGCAGCTTGGGGCCGGGACAGGGAGGAGAAAAACTGTTTTTT
CASSLGPGQGGEKLFF
>TRBV4-1|TRBD2|TRBJ2-1|.
TGCGCCAGCAGCCAAGGTAGCGGGAGGTCAAATGAGCAGTTCTTC
CASSQGSGRSNEQFF
>TRBV5-1|TRBD2|TRBJ2-2|.
TGCGCCAGCAGCTACCTAGCGGGAGCCACCGGGGAGCTGTTTTTT
CASSYLAGATGELFF
>TRBV2|.|TRBJ2-5|once
TGTGCCAGCAGTCCTAACGAACTAGACCAAGAGACCCAGTACTTC
CASSPNELDQETQYF
>TRBV27|.|TRBJ2-1|.
TGTGCCAGCAGCCCAAGAGGTGAGGAGCAGTTCTTC
CASSPRGEEQFF
>TRBV2|.|TRBJ1-5|.
TGTGCCAGCAGTCCCTACACACGCCAGCCCCAGCATTTT
CASSPYTRQPQHF
>TRBV5-4|TRBD1|TRBJ2-7|once
TGTGCCAGCAGCAGCCAGGACAGGGGCTACGAGCAGTACTTC
CASSSQDRGYEQYF
>TRBV4-3|.|TRBJ1-5|.
TGCGCCAGCAGCCAAGATTTGGCCAACAATCAGCCCCAGCATTTT
CASSQDLANNQPQHF
>TRBV19|.|TRBJ1-5|.
TGTGCCAGTAGTATAGATCTGGGCAGCCCGGATGTTCAGCCCCAGCATTTT
CASSIDLGSPDVQPQHF
>TRBV5-1|TRBD1|TRBJ1-1|.
TGCGCCAGCAGCTCTCCAACAGGGGCGAACACTGAAGCTTTCTTT
CASSSPTGANTEAFF